This T cell receptor beta chain was documented in a study of T cell responses to AZD1222 COVID-19 vaccine. This CDR3 is 14 amino acids long. Losses at the gene ends were 6 bases for V and 4 bases for J; bases not matched to a gene: 4. Per the germline V gene, CDR1 is LNHDA and CDR2 is SQIVND (reference sequence). Study-level points and caveats: No day 14 peak samples; only post-peak repertoires were characterized. Across the whole spike, CD4 TCRs peaked at regions 160-218 and 743-854. With two AZD1222 doses given, Spike-specific TCR breadth and depth both rose.

To note about this clone: The antigen is undetermined.

Method: immunoSEQ multiplex PCR; TCRdb's copy keeps in-frame clones and lacks some. The sample lists fewer than 120,000 clones; 70% to 90% were seen once. The chain is built from TRBV19 and TRBJ2-5; 11 nucleotides align to TRBD2. The specimen was peripheral blood, collected on day 0 of AZD1222 vaccination. The TCR originated in an adult in good health. CDR3 amino acids: CASRASGRRETQYF. In DNA, the CDR3 is TGTGCCAGTAGGGCTAGCGGGAGGAGAGAGACCCAGTACTTC.